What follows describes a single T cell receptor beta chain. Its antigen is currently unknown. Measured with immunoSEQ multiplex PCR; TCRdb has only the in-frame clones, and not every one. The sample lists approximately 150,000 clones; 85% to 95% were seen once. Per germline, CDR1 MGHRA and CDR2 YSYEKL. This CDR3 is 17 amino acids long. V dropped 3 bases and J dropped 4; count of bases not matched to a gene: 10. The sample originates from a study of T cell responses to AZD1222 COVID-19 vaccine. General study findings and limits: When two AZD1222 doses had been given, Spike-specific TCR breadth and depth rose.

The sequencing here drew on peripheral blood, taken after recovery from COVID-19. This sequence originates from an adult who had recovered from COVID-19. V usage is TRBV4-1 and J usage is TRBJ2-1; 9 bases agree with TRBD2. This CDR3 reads CASSHPLAGDRYNEQFF. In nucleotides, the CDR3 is TGCGCCAGCAGCCACCCTTTAGCGGGAGATCGATACAATGAGCAGTTCTTC.